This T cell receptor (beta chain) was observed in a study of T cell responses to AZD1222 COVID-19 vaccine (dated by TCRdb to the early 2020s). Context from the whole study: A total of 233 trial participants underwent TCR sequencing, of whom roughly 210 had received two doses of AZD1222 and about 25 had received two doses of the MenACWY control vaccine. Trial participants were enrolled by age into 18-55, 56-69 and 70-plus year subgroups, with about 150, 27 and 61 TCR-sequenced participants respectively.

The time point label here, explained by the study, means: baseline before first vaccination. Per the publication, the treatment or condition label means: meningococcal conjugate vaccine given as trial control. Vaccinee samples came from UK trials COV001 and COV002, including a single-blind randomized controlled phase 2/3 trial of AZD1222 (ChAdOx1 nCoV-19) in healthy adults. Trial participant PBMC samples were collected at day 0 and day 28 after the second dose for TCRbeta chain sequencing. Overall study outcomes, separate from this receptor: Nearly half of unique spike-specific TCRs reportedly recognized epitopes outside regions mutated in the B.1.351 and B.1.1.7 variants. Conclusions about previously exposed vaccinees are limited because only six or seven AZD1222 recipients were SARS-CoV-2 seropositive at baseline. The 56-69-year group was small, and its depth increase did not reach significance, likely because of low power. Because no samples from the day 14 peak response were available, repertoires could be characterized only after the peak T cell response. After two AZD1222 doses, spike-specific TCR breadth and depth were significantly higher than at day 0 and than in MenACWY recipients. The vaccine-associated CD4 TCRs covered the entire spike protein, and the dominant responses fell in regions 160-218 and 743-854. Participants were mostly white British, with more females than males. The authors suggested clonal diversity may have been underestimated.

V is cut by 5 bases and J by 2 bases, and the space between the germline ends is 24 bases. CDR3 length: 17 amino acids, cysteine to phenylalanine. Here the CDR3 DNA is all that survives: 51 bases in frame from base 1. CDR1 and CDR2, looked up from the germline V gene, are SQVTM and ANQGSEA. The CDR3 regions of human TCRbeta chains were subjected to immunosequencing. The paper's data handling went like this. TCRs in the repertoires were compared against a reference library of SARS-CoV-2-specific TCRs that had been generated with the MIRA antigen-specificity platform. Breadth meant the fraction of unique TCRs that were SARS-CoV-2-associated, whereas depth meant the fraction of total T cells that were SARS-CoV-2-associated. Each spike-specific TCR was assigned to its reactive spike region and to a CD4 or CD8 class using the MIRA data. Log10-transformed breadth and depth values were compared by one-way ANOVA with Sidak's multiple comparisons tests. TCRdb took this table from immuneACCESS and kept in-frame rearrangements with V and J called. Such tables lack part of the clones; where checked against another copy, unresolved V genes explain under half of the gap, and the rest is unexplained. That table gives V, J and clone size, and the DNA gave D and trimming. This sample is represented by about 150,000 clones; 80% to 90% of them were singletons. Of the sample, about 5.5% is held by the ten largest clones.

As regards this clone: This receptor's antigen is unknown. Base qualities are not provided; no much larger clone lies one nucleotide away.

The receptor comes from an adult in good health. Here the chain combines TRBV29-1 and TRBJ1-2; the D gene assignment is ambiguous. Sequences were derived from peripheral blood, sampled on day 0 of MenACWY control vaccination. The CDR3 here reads CSVLTPTLDVRNYGYTF. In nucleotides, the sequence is TGCAGCGTTCTAACCCCAACTCTGGACGTTAGGAACTATGGCTACACCTTC.